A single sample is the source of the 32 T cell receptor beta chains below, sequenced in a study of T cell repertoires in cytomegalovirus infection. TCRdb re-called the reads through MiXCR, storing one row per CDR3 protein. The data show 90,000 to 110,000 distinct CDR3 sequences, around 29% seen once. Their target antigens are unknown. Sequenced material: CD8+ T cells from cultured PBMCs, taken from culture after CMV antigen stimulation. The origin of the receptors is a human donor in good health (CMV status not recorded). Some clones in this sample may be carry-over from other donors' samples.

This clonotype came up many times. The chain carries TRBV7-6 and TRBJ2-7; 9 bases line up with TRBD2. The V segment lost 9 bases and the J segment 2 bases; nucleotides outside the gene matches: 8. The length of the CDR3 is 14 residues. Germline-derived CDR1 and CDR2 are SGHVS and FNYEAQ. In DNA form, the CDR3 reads TGTGCCAGTACATCCGGGACTAGCCCCTACGAGCAGTACTTC. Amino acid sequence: CASTSGTSPYEQYF.

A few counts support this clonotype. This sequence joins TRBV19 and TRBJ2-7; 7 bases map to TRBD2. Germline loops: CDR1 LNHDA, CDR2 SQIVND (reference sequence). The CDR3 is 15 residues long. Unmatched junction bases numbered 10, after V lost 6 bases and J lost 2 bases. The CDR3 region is CASSKTRDYTYEQYF. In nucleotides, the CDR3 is TGTGCCAGTAGCAAGACCCGGGACTATACCTACGAGCAGTACTTC.

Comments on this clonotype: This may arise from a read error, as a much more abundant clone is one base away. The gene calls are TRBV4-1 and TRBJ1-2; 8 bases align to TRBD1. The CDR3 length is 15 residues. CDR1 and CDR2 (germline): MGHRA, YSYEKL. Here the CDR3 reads CTSSPWAGGDYGYTF. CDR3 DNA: TGCACCAGCAGCCCCTGGGCAGGGGGCGACTATGGCTACACCTTC.

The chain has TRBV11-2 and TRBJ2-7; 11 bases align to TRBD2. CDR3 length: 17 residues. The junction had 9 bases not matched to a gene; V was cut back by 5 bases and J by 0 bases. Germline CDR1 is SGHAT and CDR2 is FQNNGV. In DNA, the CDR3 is TGTGCCAGCAGCCGAGGACTAGCGGGCTCTCCCTCCTACGAGCAGTACTTC. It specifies CASSRGLAGSPSYEQYF.

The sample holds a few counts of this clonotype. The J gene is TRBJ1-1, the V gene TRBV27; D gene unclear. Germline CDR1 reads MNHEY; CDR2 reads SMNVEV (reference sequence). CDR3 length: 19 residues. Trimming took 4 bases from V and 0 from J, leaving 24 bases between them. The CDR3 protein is CASSSYLDPIQGMNTEAFF. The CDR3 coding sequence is TGTGCCAGCAGTTCATACTTGGACCCGATTCAAGGGATGAACACTGAAGCTTTCTTT.

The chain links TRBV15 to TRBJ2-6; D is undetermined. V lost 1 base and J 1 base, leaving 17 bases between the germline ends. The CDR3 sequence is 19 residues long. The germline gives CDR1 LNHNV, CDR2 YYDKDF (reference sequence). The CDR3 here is CATSRVRSSSSSGANVLTF. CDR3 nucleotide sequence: TGTGCCACCAGCAGAGTCAGAAGCTCCTCATCTTCTGGGGCCAACGTCCTGACTTTC. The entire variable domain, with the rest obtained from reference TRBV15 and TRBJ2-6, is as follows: DAMVIQNPRYQVTQFGKPVTLSCSQTLNHNVMYWYQQKSSQAPKLLFHYYDKDFNNEADTPDNFQSRRPNTSFCFLDIRSPGLGDTAMYLCATSRVRSSSSSGANVLTFGAGSRLTVL.

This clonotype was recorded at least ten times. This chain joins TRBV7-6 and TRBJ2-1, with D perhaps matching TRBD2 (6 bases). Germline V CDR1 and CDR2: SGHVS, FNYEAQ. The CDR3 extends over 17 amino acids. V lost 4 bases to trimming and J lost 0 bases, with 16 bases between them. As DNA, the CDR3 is TGTGCCAGCAGCTCCGGGACTCACCTGAGCTCCTACAATGAGCAGTTCTTC. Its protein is CASSSGTHLSSYNEQFF.

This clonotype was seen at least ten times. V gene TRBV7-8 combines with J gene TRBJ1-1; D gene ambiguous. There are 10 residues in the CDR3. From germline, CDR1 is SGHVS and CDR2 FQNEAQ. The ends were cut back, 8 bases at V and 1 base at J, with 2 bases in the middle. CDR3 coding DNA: TGTGCCAGCGGGAACACTGAAGCTTTCTTT. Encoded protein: CASGNTEAFF.

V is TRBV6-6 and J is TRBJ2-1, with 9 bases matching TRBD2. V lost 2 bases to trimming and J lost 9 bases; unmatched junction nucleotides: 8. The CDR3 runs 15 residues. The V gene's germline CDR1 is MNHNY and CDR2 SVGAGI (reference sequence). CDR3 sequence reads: CASSYVSGGSSEQFF. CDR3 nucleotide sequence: TGTGCCAGCAGTTACGTAAGCGGGGGGTCTAGTGAGCAGTTCTTC.

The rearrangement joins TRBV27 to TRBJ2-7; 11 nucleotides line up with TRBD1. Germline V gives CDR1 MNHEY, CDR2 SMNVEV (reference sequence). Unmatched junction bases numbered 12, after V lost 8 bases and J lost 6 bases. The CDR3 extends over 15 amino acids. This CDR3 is CASRFYRDRGTEQYF. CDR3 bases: TGTGCCAGCCGCTTTTACCGGGACAGGGGGACCGAGCAGTACTTC.

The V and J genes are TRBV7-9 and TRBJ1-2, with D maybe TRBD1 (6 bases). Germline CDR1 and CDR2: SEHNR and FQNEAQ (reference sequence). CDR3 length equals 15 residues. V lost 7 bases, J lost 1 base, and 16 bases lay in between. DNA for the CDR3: TGTGCCAGCAACGAAGGGGGGGTCAATAACTATGGCTACACCTTC. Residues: CASNEGGVNNYGYTF.

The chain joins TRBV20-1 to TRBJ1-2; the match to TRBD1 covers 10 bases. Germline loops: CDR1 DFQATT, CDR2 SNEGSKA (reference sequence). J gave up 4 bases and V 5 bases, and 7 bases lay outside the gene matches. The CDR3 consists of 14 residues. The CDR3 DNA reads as TGCAGTGCTCTCGACAGGGGGCGAAGCTATGGCTACACCTTC. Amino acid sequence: CSALDRGRSYGYTF.

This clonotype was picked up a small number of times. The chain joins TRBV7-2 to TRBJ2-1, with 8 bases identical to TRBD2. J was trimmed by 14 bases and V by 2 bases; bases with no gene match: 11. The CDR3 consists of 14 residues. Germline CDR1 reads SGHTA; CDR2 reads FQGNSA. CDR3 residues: CASSLTPSGGPEFF. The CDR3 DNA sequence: TGTGCCAGCAGCTTAACTCCGTCGGGGGGGCCTGAGTTCTTC.

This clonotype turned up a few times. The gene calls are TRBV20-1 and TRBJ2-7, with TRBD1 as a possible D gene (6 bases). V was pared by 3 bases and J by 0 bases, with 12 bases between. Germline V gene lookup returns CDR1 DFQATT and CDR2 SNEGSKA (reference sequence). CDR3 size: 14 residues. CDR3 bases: TGCAGTGCTAGCAGCAGGGGCGACTCCTACGAGCAGTACTTC. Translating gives CSASSRGDSYEQYF.

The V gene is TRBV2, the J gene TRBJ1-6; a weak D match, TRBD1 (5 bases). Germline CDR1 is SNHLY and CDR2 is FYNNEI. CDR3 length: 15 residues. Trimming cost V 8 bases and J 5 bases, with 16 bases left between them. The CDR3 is CASLQGTGNNSPLHF. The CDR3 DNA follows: TGTGCCAGCCTTCAGGGAACGGGGAATAATTCACCCCTCCACTTT. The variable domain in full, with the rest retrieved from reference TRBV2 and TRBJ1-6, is EPEVTQTPSHQVTQMGQEVILRCVPISNHLYFYWYRQILGQKVEFLVSFYNNEISEKSEIFDDQFSVERPDGSNFTLKIRSTKLEDSAMYFCASLQGTGNNSPLHFGNGTRLTVT.

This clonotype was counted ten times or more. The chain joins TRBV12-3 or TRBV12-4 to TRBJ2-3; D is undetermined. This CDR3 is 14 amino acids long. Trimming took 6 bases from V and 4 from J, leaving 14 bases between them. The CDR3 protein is CASSLTGLADTQYF. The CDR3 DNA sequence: TGTGCCAGCAGCCTGACGGGTTTGGCAGATACGCAGTATTTT.

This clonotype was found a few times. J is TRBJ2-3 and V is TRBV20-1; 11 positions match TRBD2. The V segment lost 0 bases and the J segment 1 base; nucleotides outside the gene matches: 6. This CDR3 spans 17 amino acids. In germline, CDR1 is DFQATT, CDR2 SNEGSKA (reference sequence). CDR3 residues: CSARDPLAGAGTDTQYF. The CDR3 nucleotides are TGCAGTGCTAGAGATCCACTAGCGGGGGCTGGCACAGATACGCAGTATTTT.

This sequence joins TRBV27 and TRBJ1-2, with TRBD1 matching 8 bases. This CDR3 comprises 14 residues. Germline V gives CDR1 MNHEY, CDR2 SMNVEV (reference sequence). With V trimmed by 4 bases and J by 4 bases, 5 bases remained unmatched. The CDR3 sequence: CASSSTGDPYGYTF. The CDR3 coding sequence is TGTGCCAGCAGTTCGACAGGGGACCCCTATGGCTACACCTTC.

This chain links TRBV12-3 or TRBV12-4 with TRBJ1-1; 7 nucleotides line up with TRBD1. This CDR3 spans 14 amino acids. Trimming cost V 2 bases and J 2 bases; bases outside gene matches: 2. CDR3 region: CASSLSGGNTEAFF. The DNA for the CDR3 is TGTGCCAGCAGTTTATCAGGGGGTAACACTGAAGCTTTCTTT.

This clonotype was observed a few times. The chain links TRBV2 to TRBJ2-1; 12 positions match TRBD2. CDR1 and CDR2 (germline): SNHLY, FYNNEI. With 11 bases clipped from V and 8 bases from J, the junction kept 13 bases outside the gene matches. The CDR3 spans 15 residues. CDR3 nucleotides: TGTGCCGGCGAGACTAGCGGGGGATTAGGGGATGAGCAGTTCTTC. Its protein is CAGETSGGLGDEQFF.

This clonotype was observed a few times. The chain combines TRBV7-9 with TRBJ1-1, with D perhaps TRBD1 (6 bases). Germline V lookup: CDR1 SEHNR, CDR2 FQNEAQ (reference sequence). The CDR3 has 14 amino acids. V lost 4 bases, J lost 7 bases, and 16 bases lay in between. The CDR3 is CASSSIQGSNEAFF. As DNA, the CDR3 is TGTGCCAGCAGCTCCATACAGGGATCCAATGAAGCTTTCTTT.

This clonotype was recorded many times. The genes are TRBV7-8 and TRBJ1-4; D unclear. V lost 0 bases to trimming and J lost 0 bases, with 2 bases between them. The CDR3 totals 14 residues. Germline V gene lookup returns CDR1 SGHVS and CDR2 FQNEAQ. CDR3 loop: CASSLAPTNEKLFF. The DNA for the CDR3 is TGTGCCAGCAGCTTAGCCCCAACTAATGAAAAACTGTTTTTT. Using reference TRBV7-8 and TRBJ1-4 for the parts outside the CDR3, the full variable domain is GAGVSQSPRYKVAKRGQDVALRCDPISGHVSLFWYQQALGQGPEFLTYFQNEAQLDKSGLPSDRFFAERPEGSVSTLKIQRTQQEDSAVYLCASSLAPTNEKLFFGSGTQLSVL.

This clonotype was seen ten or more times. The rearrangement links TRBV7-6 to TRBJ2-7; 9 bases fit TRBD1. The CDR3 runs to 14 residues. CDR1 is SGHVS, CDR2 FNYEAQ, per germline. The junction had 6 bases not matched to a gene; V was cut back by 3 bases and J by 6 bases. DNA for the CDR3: TGTGCCAGCAGCTTCCTAACAGGGGGCGGCGAGCAGTACTTC. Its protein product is CASSFLTGGGEQYF.

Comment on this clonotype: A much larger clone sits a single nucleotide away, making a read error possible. The CDR3 here is CDSSQDGEALLYGYTF. In DNA form, the CDR3 reads TGTGACAGCAGCCAAGATGGAGAGGCCCTCCTCTATGGCTACACCTTC. This chain links TRBV3-1 with TRBJ1-2, with no clear D. The CDR3 is 16 amino acids. CDR1 and CDR2 (germline): LGHDT, YNNKEL (reference sequence).

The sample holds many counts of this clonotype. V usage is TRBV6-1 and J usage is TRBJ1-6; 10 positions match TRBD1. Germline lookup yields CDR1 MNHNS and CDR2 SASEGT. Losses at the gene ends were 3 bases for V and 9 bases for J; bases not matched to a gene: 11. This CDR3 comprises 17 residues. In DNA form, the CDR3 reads TGTGCCAGCAGTGAGTCCCCCGGGACAGGGGCATTTTCACCCCTCCACTTT. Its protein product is CASSESPGTGAFSPLHF.

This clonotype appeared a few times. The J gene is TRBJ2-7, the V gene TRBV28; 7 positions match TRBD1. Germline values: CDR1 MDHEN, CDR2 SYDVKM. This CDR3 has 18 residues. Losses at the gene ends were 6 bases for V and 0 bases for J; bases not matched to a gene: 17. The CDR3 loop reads CASSLRFRDRLNSYEQYF. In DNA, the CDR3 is TGTGCCAGCAGCCTCCGGTTTCGGGACAGACTTAACTCCTACGAGCAGTACTTC.

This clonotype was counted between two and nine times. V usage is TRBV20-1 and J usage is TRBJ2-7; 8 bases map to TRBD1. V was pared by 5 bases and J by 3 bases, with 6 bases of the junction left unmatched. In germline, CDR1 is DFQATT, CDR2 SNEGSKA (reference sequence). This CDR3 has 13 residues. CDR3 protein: CSAGPGQGYEQYF. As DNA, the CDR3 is TGCAGTGCTGGACCTGGACAGGGCTACGAGCAGTACTTC.

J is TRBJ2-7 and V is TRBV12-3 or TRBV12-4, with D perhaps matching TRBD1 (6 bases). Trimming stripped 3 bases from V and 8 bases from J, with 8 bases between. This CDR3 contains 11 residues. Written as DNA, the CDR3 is TGTGCCAGCAGTTTGGGGGCCAAGCAGTACTTC. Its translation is CASSLGAKQYF.

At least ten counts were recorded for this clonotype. CDR3 region: CASSLRGSGNTIYF. The CDR3 region has the DNA TGTGCCAGCAGCCTCCGGGGCTCTGGAAACACCATATATTTT. The J gene is TRBJ1-3, the V gene TRBV7-2; D is unclear. The V gene's germline CDR1 is SGHTA and CDR2 FQGNSA. This CDR3 contains 14 residues. V lost 5 bases to trimming and J lost 0 bases, with 8 bases between them.

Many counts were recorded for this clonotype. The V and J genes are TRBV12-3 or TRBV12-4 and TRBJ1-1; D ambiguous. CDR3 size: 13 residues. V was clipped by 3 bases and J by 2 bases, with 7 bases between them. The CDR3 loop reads CASSFSGNTEAFF. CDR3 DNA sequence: TGTGCCAGCAGTTTTTCGGGTAACACTGAAGCTTTCTTT.

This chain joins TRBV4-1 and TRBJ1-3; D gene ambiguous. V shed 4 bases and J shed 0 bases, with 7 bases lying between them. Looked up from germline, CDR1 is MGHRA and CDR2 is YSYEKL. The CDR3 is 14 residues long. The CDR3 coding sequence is TGCGCCAGCAGCCTACAGTCCTCTGGAAACACCATATATTTT. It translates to CASSLQSSGNTIYF.

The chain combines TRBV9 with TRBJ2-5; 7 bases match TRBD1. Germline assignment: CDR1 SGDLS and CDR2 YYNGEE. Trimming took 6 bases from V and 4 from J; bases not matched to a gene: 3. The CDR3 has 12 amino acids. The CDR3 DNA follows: TGTGCCAGCAACAGGGGCGGAGAGACCCAGTACTTC. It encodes CASNRGGETQYF.